This T cell receptor beta chain was sequenced during a study of blood T cell repertoires in COVID-19. About the study: Samples came from the United States, Italy and Spain, spanning acute and convalescent COVID-19. PBMCs, B-cell-depleted T cells, or T cells were the source of the cDNA or gDNA that made up the material.

TCRdb's table, derived via immunoSEQ multiplex PCR, lists solely in-frame clones and lacks some. The sample carries around 250,000 clones, about 85% recorded once. This CDR3 has 16 amino acids. CDR1 and CDR2 from the germline V gene are SGHRS and YFSETQ. V was pared by 2 bases and J by 1 base, with 3 bases of the junction left unmatched. Sequenced sample: peripheral blood. The chain is built from TRBV5-1 and TRBJ2-3; 11 bases are a match to TRBD2. This receptor was identified in a young man who had recovered from COVID-19. CDR3 residues: CASSLLSGGGTDTQYF. CDR3 DNA: TGCGCCAGCAGCTTACTTAGCGGGGGGGGCACAGATACGCAGTATTTT.